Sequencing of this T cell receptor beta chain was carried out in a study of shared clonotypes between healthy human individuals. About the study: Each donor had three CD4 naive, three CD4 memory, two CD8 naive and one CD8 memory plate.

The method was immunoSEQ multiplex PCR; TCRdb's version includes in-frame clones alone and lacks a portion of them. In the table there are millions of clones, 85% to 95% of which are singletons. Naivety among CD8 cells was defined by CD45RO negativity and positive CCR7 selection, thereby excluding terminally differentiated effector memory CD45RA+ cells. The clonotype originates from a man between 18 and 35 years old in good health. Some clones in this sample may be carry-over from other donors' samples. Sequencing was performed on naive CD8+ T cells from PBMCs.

CDR3 in DNA: TGCGCCAGCAGCTTGGAAGGGATCTGGGGCACCGGGGAGCTGTTTTTT. Protein product: CASSLEGIWGTGELFF. The rearrangement links TRBV5-1 to TRBJ2-2, with D unresolved. Germline CDR1 reads SGHRS; CDR2 reads YFSETQ. There are 16 residues in the CDR3. Trimming removed 0 bases from V and 4 bases from J, with 13 bases in between.